This T cell receptor (beta chain) appears in the sequencing data of a study of blood T cells in healthy people across ages (dated by TCRdb to between 2015 and 2016). About the investigation overall: In model experiments, template switching captured roughly one uniquely barcoded TCR beta cDNA molecule for every two T cells. Two additional independent replicas of 1 million unique cDNA reads from the same blood draw were analyzed for two donors (one aged 18 to 30 and one aged 80 or older). To track age-related changes in TCR beta repertoire diversity, the study relied on deep sequencing normalized with unique cDNA molecular identifiers. Four age groups were formed from the donors: young (average 16 years), middle-aged (roughly 38), aged (over 55) and long-lived (approximately 78). Donors of different ages were randomly distributed across sequencing lanes to avoid experimental bias.

Systemically healthy Caucasian individuals from Russia, 39 in total and aged roughly 6 to 95 years, were included as donors. Each donor gave roughly 9.5 milliliters of peripheral blood, collected into EDTA-treated Vacutainer tubes. Ficoll-Paque density-gradient centrifugation was used to isolate PBMCs, with at least 6 million obtained per sample. Total RNA was extracted from PBMCs with Trizol reagent, with at least 5 micrograms obtained per sample. Naive CD45RAhigh/CD27high T cell percentages were measured by flow cytometry on a PBMC aliquot from every donor. The sample holds a few counts of this clonotype. Its antigen has not been determined. No base qualities exist here, and no much larger clone lies one base off it. The V end gives up 2 bases and the J end 0 bases, leaving 3 bases in the junction not matched to a gene. CDR1 and CDR2, looked up from the germline V gene (reference sequence), are GTSNPN and SVGIG. Taken from cysteine to phenylalanine, the CDR3 has 16 residues. Of all the DNA, just the CDR3 is kept, 48 bases in frame from base 1.

Results and caveats for the whole study, not just this receptor: Because donor CMV infection status was unknown, age-related changes in expanded clonotypes were potentially confounded. Compared with the aged group, more naive CD4+ T cells, fewer expanded clones and increased TCR diversity were shown by the long-lived group, suggesting age selection. Since profiling was done on bulk unsorted PBMCs, naive and antigen-experienced compartments could not be conclusively compared. Estimates of total diversity from one million sequenced T cells were regarded as lower bounds and underestimates. As age increased, observed TCR beta diversity per million T cells dropped in a roughly linear way, and a significant reduction was already evident by age 40. A strong correlation was found between observed TCR beta diversity and the percentage of naive T cells measured by flow cytometry.

Libraries were prepared through 5' RACE. TCRdb names Illumina HiSeq 2500 as the instrument used. A second 7 to 11 cycle PCR used a sample-barcoded 5' primer and a J-beta primer mix. Each TCR beta cDNA molecule received a unique molecular identifier from a template-switch 5' adaptor carrying 12 random nucleotides. Each sample yielded at least 2.5 million CDR3-containing paired-end reads. The Mint cDNA synthesis kit, primed by a TRBC-specific oligonucleotide, was used to synthesize first-strand cDNA from all RNA. All cDNA was treated with uracil-DNA glycosylase and then went through a first 18-cycle PCR with the universal primers M1SS and BC2_uni_R. The authors' pipeline ran thus. Each sample was normalized by randomly selecting 1 million high-quality reads, each carrying a distinct molecular identifier. Instead of being binned into consensus sequences, reads that shared molecular identifiers were thrown out. MiTCR, run with a Q25 quality threshold and the strictest error-elimination algorithm, handled CDR3 identification, clonotype clustering and error correction. Lower-bound total TCR beta diversity was estimated with a nonparametric unseen species model using Euler transformation. The public sequencing data were trimmed at Q25 with fastp and processed into clonotypes with MiXCR by TCRdb, which kept only in-frame beta chains. Each CDR3 protein gets just one entry, which takes the most common genes and DNA from the rows behind it. TCRdb assigned the V and J calls; the authors' analysis was not used. Across this sample there are some 900,000 distinct CDR3 sequences, with under 30% seen only once. The ten largest clones take up about 18% of the sample.

Material: blood. This sequence was found in a woman of 80 years or more in good health. The V gene is TRBV30 and the J gene is TRBJ2-3, and 12 bases in between align with TRBD2. The DNA sequence follows: TGTGCCTGGAGTTTTCTAGCGGGGGGGAGCACAGATACGCAGTATTTT. Its product reads: CAWSFLAGGSTDTQYF.